These 12 T cell receptor beta chains share one sample of origin, sequenced in a study of early T cells in non-severe SARS-CoV-2 infection. TCRdb passed the 5' RACE reads through MiXCR, listing each CDR3 protein once. The repertoire consists of 85,000 to 100,000 distinct CDR3 sequences, with 9.5% to 12% occurring once and the leading ten covering roughly 4.5%. The input for sequencing was whole blood, taken at baseline. These receptors were taken from an adult who was a healthcare worker with PCR-confirmed SARS-CoV-2 infection or an uninfected control (not recorded which).

This clonotype has at least ten counts. The V call is TRBV10-3, the J call TRBJ2-7, with 8 bases lining up with TRBD1. J was trimmed by 6 bases and V by 10 bases; bases with no gene match: 14. The CDR3 has 14 residues. Looked up from germline, CDR1 is ENHRY and CDR2 is SYGVKD. The CDR3 spells CATQGARVESEQYF. For the CDR3, the DNA is TGTGCCACCCAGGGGGCCAGGGTGGAGTCCGAGCAGTACTTC.

This clonotype was counted only a few times. The V gene is TRBV6-2 or TRBV6-3, the J gene TRBJ1-2, with D possibly being TRBD1 (5 bases). CDR1 MNHEY and CDR2 SVGEGT come from the germline V gene. V lost 5 bases and J 2 bases, leaving 12 bases between the germline ends. This CDR3 has 14 amino acids. The CDR3 region has the DNA TGTGCCAGCAGTCATCTCGGGGCCAACTATGGCTACACCTTC. Its protein product is CASSHLGANYGYTF.

The chain couples TRBV7-2 to TRBJ2-4; D ambiguous. The CDR3 is made up of 14 amino acids. Germline CDR1 is SGHTA and CDR2 is FQGNSA. V lost 1 base, J lost 4 bases, and 8 bases lay in between. CDR3 in DNA: TGTGCCAGCAGCTTAGGGGCTAGGAAAAACATTCAGTACTTC. It translates to CASSLGARKNIQYF.

The chain combines TRBV5-1 with TRBJ2-7, with 7 bases that match TRBD2. Germline assignment: CDR1 SGHRS and CDR2 YFSETQ. The CDR3 runs to 14 residues. With 3 bases clipped from V and 5 bases from J, the junction kept 8 bases outside the gene matches. Written as DNA, the CDR3 is TGCGCCAGCAGCTGGAGCGGGGACCCAGACGAGCAGTACTTC. Translated: CASSWSGDPDEQYF.

V is TRBV20-1 and J is TRBJ1-4; the match to TRBD1 covers 8 bases. The germline V gene has CDR1 DFQATT and CDR2 SNEGSKA (reference sequence). This CDR3 is built from 18 residues. Trimming removed 3 bases from V and 3 bases from J; junction bases left unmatched: 15. The CDR3 nucleotides are TGCAGTGCTAGGCCAATAGACAGGGGTGGGATATCTAATGAAAAACTGTTTTTT. This codes for CSARPIDRGGISNEKLFF.

The chain links TRBV7-2 to TRBJ2-7, with D maybe TRBD2 (6 bases). V was trimmed by 2 bases and J by 5 bases, leaving 16 bases between them. Germline CDR1 reads SGHTA; CDR2 reads FQGNSA. CDR3 length: 15 residues. The CDR3 sequence is CASSLLGGWGDEQYF. The CDR3 nucleotides read TGTGCCAGCAGCTTATTGGGAGGTTGGGGGGACGAGCAGTACTTC.

The rearrangement joins TRBV19 to TRBJ2-7, with TRBD1 identical over 12 bases. The germline V gene encodes CDR1 LNHDA and CDR2 SQIVND (reference sequence). J gave up 3 bases and V 5 bases, and 8 bases lay outside the gene matches. The CDR3 totals 16 residues. The CDR3 spells CASSLGTGGNSYEQYF. The CDR3 region has the DNA TGTGCCAGTAGTCTCGGGACAGGGGGCAACAGCTACGAGCAGTACTTC.

This clonotype appeared many times. The chain employs TRBV29-1 and TRBJ1-5; D uncertain. The V gene lost 3 bases and the J gene lost 1 base, with 7 bases spanning the gap. There are 13 residues in the CDR3. CDR1 and CDR2 (germline): SQVTM, ANQGSEA. This CDR3 is CSVDPGSNQPQHF. In DNA form, the CDR3 reads TGCAGCGTTGACCCGGGGAGCAATCAGCCCCAGCATTTT.

The rearrangement uses TRBV6-6 and TRBJ2-5, with D possibly being TRBD1 (6 bases). The CDR3 contains 15 residues. Germline-derived CDR1 and CDR2 are MNHNY and SVGAGI (reference sequence). With 2 bases removed from V and 4 bases from J, the gap between germline ends came to 14 bases. The CDR3 region has the DNA TGTGCCAGCAGTTACCAATCGCAAGGGGGAGAGACCCAGTACTTC. It codes for CASSYQSQGGETQYF.

This chain uses TRBV6-5 with TRBJ2-7; 13 bases line up with TRBD2. Germline V CDR1 and CDR2: MNHEY, SVGAGI. V was pared by 6 bases and J by 2 bases, with 4 bases of the junction left unmatched. The CDR3 spans 15 residues. This chain's CDR3 is CASRGTSGTPYEQYF. The CDR3 nucleotides are TGTGCCAGCAGGGGGACTAGCGGGACACCCTACGAGCAGTACTTC.

This clonotype appeared a few times. The chain has TRBV10-3 and TRBJ2-5, with 9 bases identical to TRBD1. The CDR3 sequence is 14 residues long. Germline V gene sequence: CDR1 ENHRY, CDR2 SYGVKD. The ends lost 10 bases at V and 2 bases at J; junction bases unmatched: 8. The DNA for the CDR3 is TGTGCCACTGTCGCGGGGACAGGGCAAGAGACCCAGTACTTC. Translated: CATVAGTGQETQYF.

Only a few counts were recorded for this clonotype. The V and J genes are TRBV19 and TRBJ1-2, with 7 bases matching TRBD1. This CDR3 is 14 amino acids long. Looked up from germline, CDR1 is LNHDA and CDR2 is SQIVND (reference sequence). J was trimmed by 2 bases and V by 3 bases; bases with no gene match: 3. CDR3 nucleotide sequence: TGTGCCAGTAGTATCCAGGGGGTGAACTATGGCTACACCTTC. It specifies CASSIQGVNYGYTF. The full variable domain, its missing parts supplied by reference TRBV19 and TRBJ1-2, is DGGITQSPKYLFRKEGQNVTLSCEQNLNHDAMYWYRQDPGQGLRLIYYSQIVNDFQKGDIAEGYSVSREKKESFPLTVTSAQKNPTAFYLCASSIQGVNYGYTFGSGTRLTVV.